This TCR beta chain was recorded in a study of blood T cell repertoires in COVID-19. Turning to the study itself: Material from acute and convalescent COVID-19 was sourced from the United States, Italy and Spain.

The CDR3 spans 14 residues. CDR1 is GTSNPN, CDR2 SVGIG, per germline (reference sequence). The J segment lost 0 bases and the V segment lost 7 bases, leaving 8 bases of the junction unmatched. The data were produced by immunoSEQ multiplex PCR, yet TCRdb's version contains in-frame clones alone and is incomplete. The sample records 300,000 to 400,000 clones, approximately 86% being singletons. The gene calls are TRBV30 and TRBJ1-1, with 7 bases lining up with TRBD1. The material sequenced was peripheral blood. This receptor was identified in a human donor in a cohort sampled during active COVID-19. The CDR3 bases are TGTGCCTCCGATTTACAGGGGATGAACACTGAAGCTTTCTTT. Protein: CASDLQGMNTEAFF.